The clone carrying this TCR beta chain has a handful of counts. Its target is not known. RNA transcripts gave rise to amplified TCR beta CDR3 regions. First-round RT-PCR targeting the TCR CDR3 was performed with the HTBI primer set. TCRdb reprocessed the multiplex PCR reads via MiXCR and lists one record per CDR3 protein. The sample lists hundreds of thousands of distinct CDR3 sequences, 20% to 25% seen once, with about 35% in the top ten. This record comes from a study of T cells in Graves' hyperthyroidism and ophthalmopathy. Study-level points and caveats: Separating ophthalmopathy from stable hyperthyroidism was achieved by a 13 V-J model. In validation, the model predicted ophthalmopathy. These predictions came a median around 5.9 months before onset.

The CDR3 spans 16 residues. The TCR originated in a young man with Graves' ophthalmopathy. The V call is TRBV3-2, the J call TRBJ2-1; TRBD2 is the table's D call and was not checked against the DNA. TRBV3-2 is an annotated pseudogene. The specimen was blood. CDR3 sequence: CASSPGRESYDNEQFF. CDR3 DNA sequence: TGTGCCAGCAGCCCCGGGAGGGAGTCTTACGACAATGAGCAGTTCTTC.